Given below is one TCR beta chain in context. Its antigen is not known. These data come from a study of cytomegalovirus exposure and HLA in healthy donors. Points from the study as a whole: When analyzed later, a missense DCLRE1C variant was found to be linked to TCR beta V- and J-gene trimming. Apart from CMV serostatus, no immune exposure information was available.

Primers included in the PCR were 60 Vbeta and 13 Jbeta primers. Original analysis: An analysis performed later counted 60 million to 90 million unique TCR beta chains (roughly 11 million of them shared). Sequencing was performed with immunoSEQ multiplex PCR; in TCRdb, only in-frame clones are kept and a portion is missing. V, J and clone size are taken as reported in that table, and D and trimming were inferred from the DNA itself. The repertoire holds roughly 150,000 clones, with roughly 82% as singletons. V lost 1 base to trimming and J lost 1 base, with 14 bases between them. The CDR3 has 16 residues. Germline assignment: CDR1 SGHDT and CDR2 YYEEEE.

The chain has TRBV5-6 and TRBJ2-5, with D maybe TRBD1 (6 bases). The specimen sequenced was PBMCs. This clonotype originated in a girl between 5 and 17 years old in good health and CMV-seropositive. The CDR3 DNA reads as TGTGCCAGCAGCTTGATGGACAGCCCAACCCAAGAGACCCAGTACTTC. This translates into CASSLMDSPTQETQYF.